This T cell receptor (beta chain) is from a study of T cell clonality in common variable immunodeficiency. Study conclusions and caveats: TCRbeta clonality was increased in CVID versus healthy controls. Reportedly, TCR beta sequences from common variable immunodeficiency showed fewer deletions and N-nucleotide insertions.

TCRdb's copy holds only in-frame clones and misses some; the assay was immunoSEQ multiplex PCR. Observed in the sample are 15,000 to 20,000 clones, none of them singletons. The V and J ends lost 5 bases and 4 bases respectively, with 17 bases between them. Germline V lookup: CDR1 LNHDA, CDR2 SQIVND (reference sequence). The CDR3 has 15 amino acids. A few counts support this clone. What it binds is unknown. The CDR3 end falls 3 residues outside the read, so it is completed with the germline J gene. Caucasian heritage predominated among both patients and controls. This clonotype originated in a human donor with common variable immunodeficiency. This rearrangement joins TRBV19 to TRBJ1-2; D not certain. Sequences were obtained from peripheral blood mononuclear cells. CDR3 loop: CASSLAGRYSYGYTF. The CDR3 DNA, read in part, is TGTGCCAGTAGTTTGGCGGGCCGATACAGCTATGGC.